The rows below give T cell receptor beta chains drawn from one sample of a study of blood T cell repertoires in COVID-19. The table came from immunoSEQ multiplex PCR; TCRdb's copy has only in-frame clones and leaves some out. Here the sample spans 150,000 or so clones, over 80% being singletons. Input material: peripheral blood. The receptors derive from an elderly man with acute or convalescent COVID-19. The conserved cysteine and the conserved F or W are not part of the CDR3 here.

j_call: TRBJ2-5; v_call: TRBV18; cdr3_aa: ASSPTTSGGKETQY
j_call: TRBJ2-5; v_call: TRBV7-2; cdr3_aa: ASSLSLGWASGQETQY
j_call: TRBJ1-1; v_call: TRBV5-1; cdr3_aa: ASSIQQGADEAF
j_call: TRBJ2-1; v_call: TRBV10-3; cdr3_aa: AISESTLDEQF
j_call: TRBJ1-5; v_call: TRBV28; cdr3_aa: ASSLFSGDSNQPQH
j_call: TRBJ1-2; v_call: TRBV6-5; cdr3_aa: ASSYRDTFGGYT
j_call: TRBJ2-7; v_call: TRBV12-3/TRBV12-4; cdr3_aa: ASSTGQSYEQY
j_call: TRBJ1-4; v_call: TRBV29-1; cdr3_aa: SVALTGTNEKLF
j_call: TRBJ2-2; v_call: TRBV9; cdr3_aa: ASSVFPRGRTGELF
j_call: TRBJ1-5; v_call: TRBV6-1; cdr3_aa: ASSEQGQPMNQPQH
j_call: TRBJ1-2; v_call: TRBV6-5; cdr3_aa: ASSWTGDGYT
j_call: TRBJ2-5; v_call: TRBV29-1; cdr3_aa: SVEAGNRETQY
j_call: TRBJ1-2; v_call: TRBV6-1; cdr3_aa: ASSSGGTTYGYT
j_call: TRBJ2-2; v_call: TRBV19; cdr3_aa: ASSKGLAVRGELF
j_call: TRBJ2-1; v_call: TRBV6-2/TRBV6-3; cdr3_aa: ASSPGQASYNEQF
j_call: TRBJ1-4; v_call: TRBV7-9; cdr3_aa: ASSLAGTATNEKLF
j_call: TRBJ2-1; v_call: TRBV4-1; cdr3_aa: ASSQVLTLSGYNEQF
j_call: TRBJ2-3; v_call: TRBV9; cdr3_aa: ASSVVGDTDTQY
j_call: TRBJ2-1; v_call: TRBV7-3; cdr3_aa: ASSPGGGNEQF
j_call: TRBJ2-3; v_call: TRBV7-9; cdr3_aa: ASSRRGSSSTDTQY
j_call: TRBJ1-6; v_call: TRBV3-1/TRBV3-2; cdr3_aa: ASSQGVRSSYNSPLH
j_call: TRBJ1-4; v_call: TRBV9; cdr3_aa: ASSQVATNEKLF
j_call: TRBJ1-2; v_call: TRBV7-2; cdr3_aa: ASSPLAGGLSYT
j_call: TRBJ2-2; v_call: TRBV7-6; cdr3_aa: ASSLGSGGELF
j_call: TRBJ1-5; v_call: TRBV6-5; cdr3_aa: ASIAGTGGNQPQH
j_call: TRBJ2-7; v_call: TRBV7-8; cdr3_aa: ASSASGAGSYEQY
j_call: TRBJ2-7; v_call: TRBV5-1; cdr3_aa: ASSPGVLSSYEQY
j_call: TRBJ2-5; v_call: TRBV5-1; cdr3_aa: ASSFDGMSGETQY
j_call: TRBJ1-1; v_call: TRBV7-9; cdr3_aa: ASSLGAGEAF
j_call: TRBJ2-5; v_call: TRBV11-2; cdr3_aa: ASSLSFQETQY
j_call: TRBJ2-7; v_call: TRBV6-5; cdr3_aa: ASSYAGDGEQY
j_call: TRBJ2-3; v_call: TRBV9; cdr3_aa: ASSVGSTLRDTQY
j_call: TRBJ1-1; v_call: TRBV5-1; cdr3_aa: ASSLGGSQNTEAF
j_call: TRBJ2-2; v_call: TRBV9; cdr3_aa: ASSVGHGTSRSGELF
j_call: TRBJ1-1; v_call: TRBV28; cdr3_aa: ASSTTPMNTEAF
j_call: TRBJ2-1; v_call: TRBV2; cdr3_aa: ASSEWGGASHEQF
j_call: TRBJ1-2; v_call: TRBV2; cdr3_aa: ASRRTEFGYT
j_call: TRBJ2-5; v_call: TRBV19; cdr3_aa: ASSAEPNQETQY
j_call: TRBJ2-7; v_call: TRBV9; cdr3_aa: ASSSTLGGYEQY
j_call: TRBJ1-6; v_call: TRBV6-6; cdr3_aa: ASSYRDFGSPLH
j_call: TRBJ1-2; v_call: TRBV18; cdr3_aa: ASSPGQIDGYT
j_call: TRBJ1-5; v_call: TRBV19; cdr3_aa: ASSMPSGGGNQPQH
j_call: TRBJ1-4; v_call: TRBV2; cdr3_aa: ASSAVTGGRGEKLF
j_call: TRBJ2-7; v_call: TRBV27; cdr3_aa: ASSLSISYEQY
j_call: TRBJ1-1; v_call: TRBV29-1; cdr3_aa: SVDPYQGGLTEAF
j_call: TRBJ2-5; v_call: TRBV3-1/TRBV3-2; cdr3_aa: ASSQDRRTQY
j_call: TRBJ2-7; v_call: TRBV3-1/TRBV3-2; cdr3_aa: ASSQSGRANEQY
j_call: TRBJ2-5; v_call: TRBV2; cdr3_aa: ASSAGWWETQY
j_call: TRBJ1-2; v_call: TRBV3-1/TRBV3-2; cdr3_aa: ASSSAGINYGYT
j_call: TRBJ1-2; v_call: TRBV19; cdr3_aa: ASTLDRAVGKIYGYT
j_call: TRBJ1-2; v_call: TRBV6-5; cdr3_aa: ASLPGQGYGYT